Each of the 15 T cell receptor beta chains below was sequenced from the same sample in a study of T cells after yellow fever vaccination. One entry per CDR3 protein, called by TCRdb with MiXCR from the 5' RACE reads. The profile shows about 320,000 distinct CDR3 sequences, around 4.4% of them singletons. Sequencing used PBMCs, obtained 15 days after the yellow fever booster vaccination. Every receptor here comes from a man aged 18 to 30 who received the YFV17D yellow fever vaccine.

V and J are TRBV5-8 and TRBJ1-4, with D uncertain. Germline V gene sequence: CDR1 SGHTS, CDR2 YDEGEE. V lost 2 bases, J lost 6 bases, and 2 bases lay in between. This CDR3 comprises 11 residues. The DNA of the CDR3 is TGTGCCAGCAGCTTTCATGAAAAACTGTTTTTT. Translation gives CASSFHEKLFF.

This clonotype has ten or more counts. The chain has TRBV10-2 and TRBJ2-7, with D uncertain. The length of the CDR3 is 15 residues. Germline assignment: CDR1 WSHSY and CDR2 SAAADI. Trimming pared 0 bases from V and 0 bases from J, leaving 9 bases between. This chain's CDR3 is CASSESPDSSYEQYF. CDR3 nucleotides: TGCGCCAGCAGTGAGTCGCCCGATTCCTCCTACGAGCAGTACTTC.

The rearrangement uses TRBV20-1 and TRBJ2-2, with a tentative D call TRBD1 (6 bases). This CDR3 has 14 amino acids. CDR1 and CDR2 from the germline V gene are DFQATT and SNEGSKA (reference sequence). V lost 0 bases to trimming and J lost 5 bases, with 10 bases between them. CDR3 nucleotide sequence: TGCAGTGCTAGAGAGCAGGGGAGAACCGGGGAGCTGTTTTTT. Amino acid sequence: CSAREQGRTGELFF.

This clonotype was picked up a small number of times. The chain carries TRBV4-1 and TRBJ1-2; the match to TRBD1 covers 12 bases. Germline CDR1 MGHRA, CDR2 YSYEKL. The V segment lost 2 bases and the J segment 6 bases; nucleotides outside the gene matches: 7. The CDR3 is 16 residues long. The CDR3 loop is CASSQPGTGGSNGYTF. CDR3 DNA sequence: TGCGCCAGCAGCCAACCCGGGACAGGGGGCTCCAATGGCTACACCTTC.

This clonotype was seen a few times. The V and J genes are TRBV27 and TRBJ1-2; perhaps TRBD1 as D (5 bases). Between the trimmed V and J ends, which lost 5 bases and 2 bases, there was a span of 9 bases. Germline V gene lookup returns CDR1 MNHEY and CDR2 SMNVEV (reference sequence). The CDR3 consists of 13 residues. Here the CDR3 DNA reads TGTGCCAGCAGTCCCGCAGGGAACTATGGCTACACCTTC. Translation gives CASSPAGNYGYTF.

This clonotype was seen a handful of times. This rearrangement joins TRBV12-3 or TRBV12-4 to TRBJ1-6; 9 bases map to TRBD1. The CDR3 is 14 amino acids. The ends lost 7 bases at V and 17 bases at J; junction bases unmatched: 15. CDR3: CASKPMLGTGMIHF. In nucleotides, the CDR3 is TGTGCCAGCAAACCTATGCTTGGGACAGGGATGATCCACTTT.

This clonotype was recorded at least ten times. The rearrangement joins TRBV27 to TRBJ1-5, with 8 bases lining up with TRBD1. V shed 4 bases and J 5 bases; nucleotides not matched to a gene: 10. This CDR3 comprises 16 residues. Germline V gene data show CDR1 as MNHEY and CDR2 as SMNVEV (reference sequence). In DNA form, the CDR3 reads TGTGCCAGCAGTTCATGGACAGGGCTTATGGATCAGCCCCAGCATTTT. Amino acids: CASSSWTGLMDQPQHF.

This clonotype was counted ten times or more. The chain couples TRBV9 to TRBJ2-1, with 9 bases fitting TRBD2. The length of the CDR3 is 16 residues. Unmatched junction bases numbered 3, after V lost 0 bases and J lost 2 bases. The germline V gene has CDR1 SGDLS and CDR2 YYNGEE. In DNA, the CDR3 is TGTGCCAGCAGCGTAGAGGGCGGGGGGGCCTACAATGAGCAGTTCTTC. Its protein is CASSVEGGGAYNEQFF.

At least ten counts were recorded for this clonotype. The genes are TRBV20-1 and TRBJ2-1, with TRBD2 matching 12 bases. V was clipped by 5 bases and J by 9 bases; unmatched bases: 5. The CDR3 is 13 amino acids. Germline CDR1 and CDR2: DFQATT and SNEGSKA (reference sequence). CDR3 amino acids: CSASSGGAFEQFF. The CDR3 DNA sequence: TGCAGTGCTTCTAGCGGGGGGGCATTTGAGCAGTTCTTC.

This clonotype was seen a few times. This chain links TRBV7-2 with TRBJ2-1; a possible D gene is TRBD2 (6 bases). The CDR3 sequence is 14 residues long. With 3 bases removed from V and 5 bases from J, the gap between germline ends came to 11 bases. CDR1 and CDR2 (germline): SGHTA, FQGNSA. This CDR3 reads CASSLTRLDNEQFF. The DNA of the CDR3 is TGTGCCAGCAGCTTGACCCGACTAGACAATGAGCAGTTCTTC.

This clonotype turned up a few times. The CDR3: CASSLGGLAASYNEQFF. CDR3 bases: TGTGCCAGCAGCTTGGGGGGACTAGCGGCATCCTACAATGAGCAGTTCTTC. The chain is built from TRBV5-4 and TRBJ2-1; TRBD2 matches 11 bases. Trimming cost V 0 bases and J 1 base; bases outside gene matches: 3. This CDR3 is 17 amino acids long. Germline loops: CDR1 SGHNT, CDR2 YYREEE (reference sequence).

This clonotype has at least ten counts. The chain has TRBV6-2 or TRBV6-3 and TRBJ2-1, with D uncertain. CDR1 is MNHEY, CDR2 SVGEGT, per germline. V was pared by 0 bases and J by 4 bases, with 4 bases between. The CDR3 has 13 residues. Written as DNA, the CDR3 is TGTGCCAGCAGTTACTCGGGGTACAATGAGCAGTTCTTC. This sequence encodes CASSYSGYNEQFF.

This clonotype was observed a handful of times. The chain recombines TRBV29-1 with TRBJ1-4; D is unclear. The CDR3 runs to 14 residues. The ends were cut back, 2 bases at V and 0 bases at J, with 7 bases in the middle. Per germline, CDR1 SQVTM and CDR2 ANQGSEA. As DNA, the CDR3 is TGCAGCGTTGAATTTGGGGCAACTAATGAAAAACTGTTTTTT. Translated: CSVEFGATNEKLFF.

This clonotype was seen a few times. The chain uses TRBV20-1 and TRBJ1-3; weak D call: TRBD1 (6 bases). Germline V gives CDR1 DFQATT, CDR2 SNEGSKA (reference sequence). Trimming pared 6 bases from V and 3 bases from J, leaving 21 bases between. The CDR3 is made up of 16 amino acids. The CDR3 loop is CSARGAGTNVGNTIYF. The CDR3 DNA is TGCAGTGCCCGAGGGGCCGGGACAAACGTTGGAAACACCATATATTTT.

The V gene is TRBV6-2 or TRBV6-3, the J gene TRBJ2-7, with a weak D call TRBD2 (6 bases). Trimming cost V 4 bases and J 3 bases, with 16 bases left between them. This CDR3 region has 15 residues. CDR1 MNHEY and CDR2 SVGEGT come from the germline V gene. The CDR3 DNA reads as TGTGCCAGCAGTTTTCGGGCTAGCGAGTACTACGAGCAGTACTTC. Translation: CASSFRASEYYEQYF.